This is a list of T cell receptor beta chains from one sample in a study of T cells after yellow fever vaccination. From the 5' RACE reads, TCRdb called clonotypes with MiXCR, one entry per CDR3 protein. Of some 320,000 distinct CDR3 sequences listed, around 11% were seen once; the top ten hold about 3.3%. This specimen consisted of CD4+ T cells sorted from PBMCs, obtained 45 days after the yellow fever booster vaccination. The receptors were sampled from a man aged 18 to 30 who received the YFV17D yellow fever vaccine. Both conserved end residues are part of each CDR3. A D gene is named only where the DNA matches it firmly. The listing skips clone size in some rows; elsewhere it reads once, few, many or a size class.

>TRBJ1-5|-|-|TRBV19
CASSIVPTENQPQHF
TGTGCCAGTAGTATAGTCCCGACAGAGAATCAGCCCCAGCATTTT
>TRBJ2-1|TRBD2|few|TRBV6-2/TRBV6-3
CASSYPVAGGRKNEQFF
TGTGCCAGCAGTTACCCGGTAGCGGGGGGGCGTAAGAATGAGCAGTTCTTC
>TRBJ1-1|TRBD1|-|TRBV14
CASSQPGQGITEAFF
TGTGCCAGCAGCCAGCCGGGACAGGGGATCACTGAAGCTTTCTTT
>TRBJ2-3|TRBD2|many|TRBV20-1
CSARDPGGVTDTQYF
TGCAGTGCTAGAGATCCGGGGGGGGTCACAGATACGCAGTATTTT
>TRBJ2-3|TRBD2|-|TRBV11-3
CASSLTAGADTQYF
TGTGCCAGCAGCTTGACGGCGGGGGCAGATACGCAGTATTTT
>TRBJ2-7|TRBD2|few|TRBV9
CASSPRGGGSYEQYF
TGTGCCAGCAGCCCGCGGGGGGGGGGCTCCTACGAGCAGTACTTC
>TRBJ2-2|-|many|TRBV3-1
CASSRGSGTGELFF
TGTGCCAGCAGTCGAGGGTCCGGCACCGGGGAGCTGTTTTTT
>TRBJ1-6|TRBD1|few|TRBV6-2/TRBV6-3
CASSFDRGRNERVNSPLHF
TGTGCCAGCAGTTTTGACAGGGGCCGCAATGAGCGAGTTAATTCACCCCTCCACTTT
>TRBJ1-2|-|-|TRBV6-1
CASSEALQAYGYTF
TGTGCCAGCAGTGAAGCCCTCCAGGCCTATGGCTACACCTTC
>TRBJ1-2|TRBD1|-|TRBV7-6
CASSLGPQGGGYTF
TGTGCCAGCAGCTTAGGGCCCCAGGGGGGTGGCTACACCTTC
>TRBJ2-1|-|few|TRBV2
CASSLPEDNEQFF
TGTGCCAGCAGTCTCCCCGAGGACAATGAGCAGTTCTTC
>TRBJ1-1|TRBD1|-|TRBV6-6
CASRRDRGGIGNTEAFF
TGTGCCAGCAGGCGCGACAGGGGCGGAATAGGGAACACTGAAGCTTTCTTT
>TRBJ2-2|-|-|TRBV20-1
CSASRQANTGELFF
TGCAGTGCTAGTCGTCAAGCGAACACCGGGGAGCTGTTTTTT
>TRBJ2-7|-|few|TRBV5-1
CASSPERGRGSYEQYF
TGCGCCAGCAGCCCCGAACGGGGTCGAGGAAGTTACGAGCAGTACTTC
>TRBJ2-2|TRBD1|many|TRBV24-1
CATRDRGRTGELFF
TGTGCCACGAGGGACAGGGGGCGGACCGGGGAGCTGTTTTTT
>TRBJ2-5|-|-|TRBV12-3/TRBV12-4
CASSGDFQETQYF
TGTGCCAGTTCTGGGGACTTCCAAGAGACCCAGTACTTC
>TRBJ2-1|TRBD2|few|TRBV12-3/TRBV12-4
CASSFRGGSYNEQFF
TGTGCCAGCAGTTTCCGGGGGGGCTCCTACAATGAGCAGTTCTTC
>TRBJ1-6|-|-|TRBV20-1
CSAAQGSTSPLHF
TGCAGTGCCGCACAGGGAAGCACTTCACCCCTCCACTTT
>TRBJ1-1|-|-|TRBV12-5
CASGWGGGTEAFF
TGTGCTAGTGGTTGGGGTGGGGGCACTGAAGCTTTCTTT
>TRBJ1-6|TRBD1|few|TRBV27
CASTADRVYSYNSPLHF
TGTGCCAGCACCGCGGACAGGGTTTATTCCTATAATTCACCCCTCCACTTT
>TRBJ1-1|-|-|TRBV12-3/TRBV12-4
CASNLHGGNTEAFF
TGTGCCAGCAATTTACACGGTGGGAACACTGAAGCTTTCTTT
>TRBJ1-2|-|many|TRBV7-9
CASSLVDGYTF
TGTGCCAGCAGCTTAGTGGATGGCTACACCTTC
>TRBJ2-3|-|medium-sized|TRBV29-1
CSVEAGAGTRTDTQYF
TGCAGCGTTGAAGCGGGGGCAGGAACCCGCACAGATACGCAGTATTTT
>TRBJ1-1|-|few|TRBV25-1
CASSQIRVGNTEAFF
TGTGCCAGCAGCCAAATACGGGTGGGGAACACTGAAGCTTTCTTT
>TRBJ1-2|-|-|TRBV5-1
CASSLSGDSGGANYGYTF
TGCGCCAGCAGCTTGTCCGGAGACTCAGGAGGAGCTAACTATGGCTACACCTTC
>TRBJ2-1|-|few|TRBV12-3/TRBV12-4
CASSHGPSPGHEQFF
TGTGCCAGCAGTCACGGGCCCTCCCCGGGCCATGAGCAGTTCTTC
>TRBJ2-3|-|few|TRBV9
CASSGGAAGFTDTQYF
TGTGCCAGCAGCGGGGGGGCGGCAGGATTCACAGATACGCAGTATTTT
>TRBJ1-1|-|few|TRBV3-1
CASSQVQGFTEAFF
TGTGCCAGCAGCCAAGTCCAGGGCTTCACTGAAGCTTTCTTT
>TRBJ2-2|TRBD2|-|TRBV20-1
CSASAPGLAAGELFF
TGCAGTGCTAGTGCCCCGGGACTAGCTGCCGGGGAGCTGTTTTTT
>TRBJ2-6|-|-|TRBV19
CASTPTGGANVLTF
TGTGCCAGCACCCCTACGGGCGGGGCCAACGTCCTGACTTTC
>TRBJ2-3|TRBD2|-|TRBV5-1
CASRVAGSTDTQYF
TGCGCCAGCAGGGTAGCGGGGAGCACAGATACGCAGTATTTT
>TRBJ2-4|TRBD1|few|TRBV20-1
CSATDRGDIQYF
TGCAGTGCTACGGACAGGGGAGACATTCAGTACTTC
>TRBJ2-3|TRBD2|few|TRBV5-6
CASSGLTSGGDTQYF
TGTGCCAGCAGCGGACTGACTAGCGGGGGAGATACGCAGTATTTT
>TRBJ1-1|-|many|TRBV12-3/TRBV12-4
CASTYAGVTPEAFF
TGTGCCAGCACCTACGCAGGGGTCACCCCTGAAGCTTTCTTT
>TRBJ1-1|TRBD1|few|TRBV12-3/TRBV12-4
CASSLLQGKKTEAFF
TGTGCCAGCAGTTTACTACAGGGGAAAAAAACTGAAGCTTTCTTT
>TRBJ2-1|-|-|TRBV20-1
CSAPNRYNEQFF
TGCAGTGCCCCCAACCGATACAATGAGCAGTTCTTC
>TRBJ1-2|TRBD1|-|TRBV29-1
CSVGTGNYGYTF
TGCAGCGTTGGGACAGGGAACTATGGCTACACCTTC
>TRBJ2-3|TRBD1|few|TRBV7-7
CASSLGDSSTDTQYF
TGTGCTAGCAGCTTAGGGGACAGTAGCACAGATACGCAGTATTTT
>TRBJ1-2|-|many|TRBV3-1
CASSQVGQGGYTF
TGTGCCAGCAGCCAAGTGGGGCAAGGAGGCTACACCTTC
>TRBJ2-6|-|-|TRBV14
CASRKGPRGIGANVLTF
TGTGCCAGCAGGAAAGGACCGCGAGGCATAGGGGCCAACGTCCTGACTTTC
>TRBJ2-3|-|-|TRBV18
CASSPRTATDTQYF
TGTGCCAGCTCACCCCGGACGGCCACAGATACCCAGTATTTT
>TRBJ2-3|-|once|TRBV20-1
CSPIPQGTDTQYF
TGCAGTCCGATCCCCCAGGGTACAGATACGCAGTATTTT
>TRBJ1-2|-|-|TRBV12-3/TRBV12-4
CASSPPVGAVGYTF
TGTGCCAGCAGTCCCCCGGTAGGGGCGGTCGGCTACACCTTC
>TRBJ1-4|-|-|TRBV7-2
CASSPWGGYREKLFF
TGTGCCAGCAGCCCCTGGGGGGGCTACAGGGAAAAACTGTTTTTT
>TRBJ2-7|TRBD1|-|TRBV18
CASSPLAGTGGNYEQYF
TGTGCCAGCTCACCGCTCGCCGGGACAGGGGGCAACTACGAGCAGTACTTC
>TRBJ1-1|TRBD1|-|TRBV16
CASSQPGQGKTEAFF
TGTGCCAGCAGCCAGCCGGGACAGGGAAAAACTGAAGCTTTCTTT
>TRBJ1-2|-|-|TRBV5-6
CASSFGRPANYGYTF
TGTGCCAGCAGCTTCGGTCGACCAGCTAACTATGGCTACACCTTC
>TRBJ2-7|TRBD1|few|TRBV5-1
CASSFGQAAYEQYF
TGCGCCAGCAGCTTCGGACAGGCCGCCTACGAGCAGTACTTC
>TRBJ2-4|TRBD1|-|TRBV4-3
CASSQGLGTVNIQYF
TGCGCCAGCAGCCAAGGTTTAGGGACAGTCAACATTCAGTACTTC
>TRBJ1-5|TRBD1|many|TRBV7-2
CASSLNRGEQPQHF
TGTGCCAGCAGCCTGAACAGGGGAGAACAGCCCCAGCATTTT
>TRBJ2-1|-|many|TRBV7-9
CASSLGGPAYNEQFF
TGTGCCAGCAGCTTGGGGGGCCCGGCGTACAATGAGCAGTTCTTC
>TRBJ1-1|TRBD1|-|TRBV11-2
CASSSLQGKGTEAFF
TGTGCCAGCAGCTCACTACAGGGGAAGGGGACTGAAGCTTTCTTT